This T cell receptor beta chain was obtained from a study of blood T cell repertoires in COVID-19. Study-level information: T cells, B-cell-depleted T cells, or PBMCs supplied cDNA or gDNA.

Generated by immunoSEQ multiplex PCR, the TCRdb table keeps only in-frame clones and is missing some. The data contain approximately 97,000 clones, roughly 92% of them singletons. The V and J ends lost 6 bases and 1 base respectively, with 15 bases between them. Germline V gene lookup returns CDR1 MNHEY and CDR2 SVGEGT. The CDR3 is 15 amino acids. This sequence was found in a woman between 45 and 60 years old with COVID-19, enrolled during active disease. The specimen was peripheral blood. The rearrangement joins TRBV6-2 or TRBV6-3 to TRBJ1-1; D uncertain. The CDR3 loop is CASSSPGRGNTEAFF. CDR3 DNA sequence: TGTGCCAGCAGCTCCCCCGGGCGGGGGAACACTGAAGCTTTCTTT.